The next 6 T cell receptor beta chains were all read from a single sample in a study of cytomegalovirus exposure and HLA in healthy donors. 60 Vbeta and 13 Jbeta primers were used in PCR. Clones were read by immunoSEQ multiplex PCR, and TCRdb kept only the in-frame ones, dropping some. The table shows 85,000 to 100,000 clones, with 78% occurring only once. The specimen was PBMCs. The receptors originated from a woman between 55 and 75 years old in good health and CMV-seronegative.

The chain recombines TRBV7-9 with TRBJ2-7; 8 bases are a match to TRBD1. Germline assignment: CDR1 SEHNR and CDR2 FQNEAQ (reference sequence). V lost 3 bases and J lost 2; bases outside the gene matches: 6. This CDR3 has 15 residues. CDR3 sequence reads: CASSFGQGAPYEQYF. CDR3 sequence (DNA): TGTGCCAGCAGCTTTGGCCAGGGGGCTCCCTACGAGCAGTACTTC.

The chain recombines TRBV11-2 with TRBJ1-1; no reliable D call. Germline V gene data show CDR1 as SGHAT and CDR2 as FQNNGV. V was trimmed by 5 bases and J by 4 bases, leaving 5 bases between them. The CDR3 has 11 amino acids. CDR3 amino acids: CASSPGTEAFF. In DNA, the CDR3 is TGTGCCAGCAGCCCCGGCACTGAAGCTTTCTTT. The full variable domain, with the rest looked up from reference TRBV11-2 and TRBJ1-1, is EAGVAQSPRYKIIEKRQSVAFWCNPISGHATLYWYQQILGQGPKLLIQFQNNGVVDDSQLPKDRFSAERLKGVDSTLKIQPAKLEDSAVYLCASSPGTEAFFGQGTRLTVV.

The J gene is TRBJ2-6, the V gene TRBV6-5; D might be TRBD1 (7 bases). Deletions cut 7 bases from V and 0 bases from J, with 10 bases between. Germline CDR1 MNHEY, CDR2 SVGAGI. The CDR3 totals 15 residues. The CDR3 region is CASTQGGSGANVLTF. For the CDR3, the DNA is TGTGCCAGCACCCAGGGGGGCTCTGGGGCCAACGTCCTGACTTTC.

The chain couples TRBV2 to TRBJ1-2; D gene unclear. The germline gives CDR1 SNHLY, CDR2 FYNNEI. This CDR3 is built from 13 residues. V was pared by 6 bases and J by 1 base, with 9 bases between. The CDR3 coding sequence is TGTGCCAGCAGCCCCACTTTTAACTATGGCTACACCTTC. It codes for CASSPTFNYGYTF.

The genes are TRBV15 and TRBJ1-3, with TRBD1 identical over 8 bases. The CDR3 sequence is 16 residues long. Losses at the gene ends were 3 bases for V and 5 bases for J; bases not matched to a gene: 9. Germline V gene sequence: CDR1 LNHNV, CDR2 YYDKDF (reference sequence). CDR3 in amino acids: CATSRGLTGDRNTIYF. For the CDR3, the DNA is TGTGCCACCAGCAGGGGCTTGACAGGGGATAGAAACACCATATATTTT.

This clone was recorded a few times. CDR3 sequence: CAISTGTSYEQYF. CDR3 sequence (DNA): TGTGCCATCAGTACAGGGACCTCCTACGAGCAGTACTTC. V is TRBV10-3 and J is TRBJ2-7; possible D gene TRBD1, 6 bases. CDR1 and CDR2 from the germline V gene are ENHRY and SYGVKD. V was shortened by 5 bases and J by 0 bases, with 8 bases between the two germline ends. CDR3 length: 13 amino acids.